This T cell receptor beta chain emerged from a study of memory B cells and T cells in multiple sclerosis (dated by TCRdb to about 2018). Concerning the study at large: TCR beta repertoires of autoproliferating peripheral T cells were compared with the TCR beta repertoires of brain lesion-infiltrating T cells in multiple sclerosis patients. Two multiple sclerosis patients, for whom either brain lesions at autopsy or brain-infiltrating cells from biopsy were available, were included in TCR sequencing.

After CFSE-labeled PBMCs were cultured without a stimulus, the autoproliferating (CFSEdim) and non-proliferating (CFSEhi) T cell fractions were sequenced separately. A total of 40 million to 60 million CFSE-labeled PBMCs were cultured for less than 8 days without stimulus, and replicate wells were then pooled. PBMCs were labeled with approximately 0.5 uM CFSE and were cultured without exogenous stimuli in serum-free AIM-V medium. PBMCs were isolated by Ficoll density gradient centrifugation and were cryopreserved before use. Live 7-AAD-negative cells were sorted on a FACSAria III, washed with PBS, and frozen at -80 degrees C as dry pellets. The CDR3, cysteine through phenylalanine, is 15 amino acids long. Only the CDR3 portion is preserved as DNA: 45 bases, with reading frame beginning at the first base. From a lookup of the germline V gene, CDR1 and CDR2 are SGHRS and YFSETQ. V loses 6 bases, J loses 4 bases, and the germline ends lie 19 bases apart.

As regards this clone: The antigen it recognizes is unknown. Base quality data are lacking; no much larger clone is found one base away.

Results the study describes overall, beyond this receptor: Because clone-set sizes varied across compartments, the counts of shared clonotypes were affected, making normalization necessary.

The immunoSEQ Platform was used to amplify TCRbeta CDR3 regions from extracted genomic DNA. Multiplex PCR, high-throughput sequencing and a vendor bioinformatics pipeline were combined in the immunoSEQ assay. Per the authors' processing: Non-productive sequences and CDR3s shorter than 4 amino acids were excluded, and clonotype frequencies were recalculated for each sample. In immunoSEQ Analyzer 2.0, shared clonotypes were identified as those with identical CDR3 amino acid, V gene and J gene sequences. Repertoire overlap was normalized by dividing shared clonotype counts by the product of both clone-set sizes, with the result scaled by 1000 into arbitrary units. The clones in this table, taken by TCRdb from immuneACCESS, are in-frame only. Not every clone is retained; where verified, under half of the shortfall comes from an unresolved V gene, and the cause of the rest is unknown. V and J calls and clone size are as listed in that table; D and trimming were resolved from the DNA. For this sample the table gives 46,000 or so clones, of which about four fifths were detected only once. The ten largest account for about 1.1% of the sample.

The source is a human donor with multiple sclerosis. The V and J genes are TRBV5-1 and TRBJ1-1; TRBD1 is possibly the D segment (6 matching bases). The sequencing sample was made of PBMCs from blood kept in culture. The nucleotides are TGCGCCAGCAACTCCGAGGGGGGGGCGAGCACTGAAGCTTTCTTT. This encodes CASNSEGGASTEAFF. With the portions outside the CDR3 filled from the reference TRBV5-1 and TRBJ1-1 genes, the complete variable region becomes KAGVTQTPRYLIKTRGQQVTLSCSPISGHRSVSWYQQTPGQGLQFLFEYFSETQRNKGNFPGRFSGRQFSNSRSEMNVSTLELGDSALYLCASNSEGGASTEAFFGQGTRLTVV.